This T cell receptor (beta chain) was sequenced during a study of blood T cell repertoires in COVID-19. Study summary: Acute-phase and convalescent COVID-19 samples originated in the United States, Italy and Spain. Nucleic acid was either cDNA or gDNA, and it came from T cells, B-cell-depleted T cells, or PBMCs.

TCRdb's copy holds only in-frame clones and misses some; the assay was immunoSEQ multiplex PCR. Altogether roughly 200,000 clones are present, over 80% being singletons, with the ten largest covering over 9%. CDR1 and CDR2 from the germline V gene are LGHDT and YNNKEL (reference sequence). V lost 5 bases and J 4 bases, leaving 17 bases between the germline ends. This CDR3 is built from 15 residues. Ages ranged from roughly 18 to 100 years, with residence in 24 US areas. Participants reported their clinical history, and cohort assignment relied on those reports. This receptor was identified in a man between 18 and 29 years old with acute COVID-19. The chain employs TRBV3-1 (or the pseudogene TRBV3-2) and TRBJ1-2; possibly TRBD1 for D (5 bases). Sequencing input: PBMCs or T cells enriched from blood (not recorded which). In nucleotides, the CDR3 is TGTGCCAGCAGCAAGGCGGGGCTCCGGGGCTATGGCTACACCTTC. Its translation is CASSKAGLRGYGYTF.